This T cell receptor (beta chain) was recorded in a study of T cells in localized non-small cell lung cancer. The CDR3 is 13 residues long. V lost 3 bases and J lost 4, with 9 bases in between. Germline V gene data show CDR1 as LNHDA and CDR2 as SQIVND (reference sequence). Concerning this clone itself: The target antigen is unknown.

General study points: When the top 100 tumor clones were examined, a median approximately 57 of them also appeared in the adjacent lung, which was paired and uninvolved. An association was observed between higher blood T cell density and longer overall survival. Sequencing was restricted to one tumor region; therefore, heterogeneity remains possible.

The data were produced by immunoSEQ multiplex PCR, yet TCRdb's version contains in-frame clones alone and is incomplete. Of 65,000 to 95,000 clones listed, around 80% are singletons. The sample consisted of PBMCs, taken before any cancer treatment. V usage is TRBV19 and J usage is TRBJ1-2, with unresolved D. This sequence was found in a man between 40 and 75 years old with stage II squamous cell lung carcinoma. The CDR3 DNA follows: TGTGCCAGTAGTATGTCGCAGATCTATGGCTACACCTTC. Amino acids: CASSMSQIYGYTF.